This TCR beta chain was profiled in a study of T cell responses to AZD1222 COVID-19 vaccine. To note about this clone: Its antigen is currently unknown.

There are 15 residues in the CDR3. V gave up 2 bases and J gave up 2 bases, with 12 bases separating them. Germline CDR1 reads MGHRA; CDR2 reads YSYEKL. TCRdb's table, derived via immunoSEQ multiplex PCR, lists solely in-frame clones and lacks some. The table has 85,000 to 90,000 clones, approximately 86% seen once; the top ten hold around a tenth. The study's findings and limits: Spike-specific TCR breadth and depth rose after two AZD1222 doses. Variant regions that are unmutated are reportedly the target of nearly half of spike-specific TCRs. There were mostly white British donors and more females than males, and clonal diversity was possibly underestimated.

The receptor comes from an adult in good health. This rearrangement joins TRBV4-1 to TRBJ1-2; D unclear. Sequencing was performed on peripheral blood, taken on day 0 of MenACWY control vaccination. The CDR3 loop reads CASSQPTDGNYGYTF. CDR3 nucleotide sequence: TGCGCCAGCAGCCAACCCACGGACGGCAACTATGGCTACACCTTC.